This entry features one TCR beta chain sequence. The data belong to a study of blood T cell repertoires in COVID-19. Study background: Sources were T cells, B-cell-depleted T cells, or PBMCs; the material itself was cDNA or gDNA.

In the source study's methods: Reference gene primer amplification gave nucleated cell count estimates. Profiled with immunoSEQ multiplex PCR; TCRdb holds only in-frame clones, not every one. The DNA was the basis for D and trimming; V, J and clone size are from that table. The repertoire has a few hundred thousand clones, 86% of them found once; the top ten carry 1.5% to 2%. The germline gives CDR1 MNHNY, CDR2 SVGAGI (reference sequence). The CDR3 totals 15 residues. J gave up 5 bases and V 5 bases, and 7 bases lay outside the gene matches. The sequenced sample consisted of peripheral blood. The clonotype comes from a woman in her 50s with acute or convalescent COVID-19. The rearrangement joins TRBV6-6 to TRBJ2-7; 12 nucleotides agree with TRBD1. The CDR3 coding sequence is TGTGCCAGCAGTCGATCCGGGACAGGGGGCGACGAGCAGTACTTC. Protein: CASSRSGTGGDEQYF.